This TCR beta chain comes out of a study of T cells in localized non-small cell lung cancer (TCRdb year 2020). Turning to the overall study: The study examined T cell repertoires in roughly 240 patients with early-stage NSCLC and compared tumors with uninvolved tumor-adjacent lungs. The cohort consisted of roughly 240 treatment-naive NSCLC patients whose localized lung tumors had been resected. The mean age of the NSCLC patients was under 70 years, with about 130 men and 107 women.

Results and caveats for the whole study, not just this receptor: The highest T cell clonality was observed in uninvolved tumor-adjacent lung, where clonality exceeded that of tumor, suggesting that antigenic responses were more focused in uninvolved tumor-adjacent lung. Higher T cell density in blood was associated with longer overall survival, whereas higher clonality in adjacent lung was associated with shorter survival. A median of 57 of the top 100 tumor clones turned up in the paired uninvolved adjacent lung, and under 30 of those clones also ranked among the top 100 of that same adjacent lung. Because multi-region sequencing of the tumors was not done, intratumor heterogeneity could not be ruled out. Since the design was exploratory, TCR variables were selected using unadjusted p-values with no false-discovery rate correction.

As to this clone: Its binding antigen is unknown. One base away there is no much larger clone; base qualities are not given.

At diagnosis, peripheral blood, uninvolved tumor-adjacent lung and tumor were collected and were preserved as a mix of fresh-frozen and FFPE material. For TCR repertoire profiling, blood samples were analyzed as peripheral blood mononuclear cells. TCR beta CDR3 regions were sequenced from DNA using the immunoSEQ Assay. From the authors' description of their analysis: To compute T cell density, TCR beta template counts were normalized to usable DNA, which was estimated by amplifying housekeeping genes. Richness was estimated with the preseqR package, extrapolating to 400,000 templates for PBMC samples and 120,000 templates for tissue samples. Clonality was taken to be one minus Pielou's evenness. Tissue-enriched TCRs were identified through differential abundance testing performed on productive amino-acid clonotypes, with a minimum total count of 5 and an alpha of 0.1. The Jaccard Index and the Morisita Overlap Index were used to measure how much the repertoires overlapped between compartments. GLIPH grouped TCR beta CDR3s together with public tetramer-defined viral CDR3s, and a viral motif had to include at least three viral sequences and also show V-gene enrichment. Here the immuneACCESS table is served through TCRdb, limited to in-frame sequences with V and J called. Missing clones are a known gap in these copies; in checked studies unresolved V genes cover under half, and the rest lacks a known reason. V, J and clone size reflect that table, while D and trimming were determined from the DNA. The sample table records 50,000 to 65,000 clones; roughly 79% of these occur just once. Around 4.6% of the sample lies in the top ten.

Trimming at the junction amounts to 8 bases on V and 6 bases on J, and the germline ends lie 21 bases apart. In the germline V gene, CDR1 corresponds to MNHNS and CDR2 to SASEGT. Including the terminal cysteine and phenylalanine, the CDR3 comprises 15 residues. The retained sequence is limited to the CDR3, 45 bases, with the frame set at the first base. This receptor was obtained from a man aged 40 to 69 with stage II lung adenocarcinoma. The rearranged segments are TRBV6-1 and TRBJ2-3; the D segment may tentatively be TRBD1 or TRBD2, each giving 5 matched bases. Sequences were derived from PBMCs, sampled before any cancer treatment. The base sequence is TGTGCCAGCGAGGGACCGATATACTCGGTCGATACGCAGTATTTT. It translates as CASEGPIYSVDTQYF.